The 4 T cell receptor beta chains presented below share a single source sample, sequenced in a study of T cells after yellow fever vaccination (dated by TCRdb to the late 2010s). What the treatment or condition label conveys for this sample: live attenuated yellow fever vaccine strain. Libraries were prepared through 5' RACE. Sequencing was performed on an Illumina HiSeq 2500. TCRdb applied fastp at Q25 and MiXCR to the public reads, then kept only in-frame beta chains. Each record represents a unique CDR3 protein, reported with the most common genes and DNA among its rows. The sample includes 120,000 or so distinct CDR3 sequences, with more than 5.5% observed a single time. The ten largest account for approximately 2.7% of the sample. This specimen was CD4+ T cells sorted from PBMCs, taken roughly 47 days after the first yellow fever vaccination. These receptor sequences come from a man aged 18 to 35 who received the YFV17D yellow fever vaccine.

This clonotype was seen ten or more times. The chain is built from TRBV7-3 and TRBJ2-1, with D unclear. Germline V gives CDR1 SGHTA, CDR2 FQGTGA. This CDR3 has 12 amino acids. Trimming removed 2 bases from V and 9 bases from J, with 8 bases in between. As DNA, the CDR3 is TGTGCCAGCAGCTTACAATCGCGTGAGCAGTTCTTC. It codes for CASSLQSREQFF.

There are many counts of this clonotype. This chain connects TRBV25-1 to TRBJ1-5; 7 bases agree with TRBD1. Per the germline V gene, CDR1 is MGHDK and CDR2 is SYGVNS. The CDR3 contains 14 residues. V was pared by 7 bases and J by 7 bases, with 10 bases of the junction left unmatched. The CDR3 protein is CASKGEGGGQPQHF. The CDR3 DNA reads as TGTGCCAGCAAGGGGGAAGGGGGCGGACAGCCCCAGCATTTT.

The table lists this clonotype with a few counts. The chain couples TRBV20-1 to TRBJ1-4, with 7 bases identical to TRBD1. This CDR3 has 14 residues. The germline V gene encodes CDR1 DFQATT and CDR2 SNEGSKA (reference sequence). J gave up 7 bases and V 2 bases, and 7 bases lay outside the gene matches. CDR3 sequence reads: CSARLQGPSEKLFF. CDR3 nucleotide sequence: TGCAGTGCTAGACTACAGGGGCCAAGTGAAAAACTGTTTTTT.

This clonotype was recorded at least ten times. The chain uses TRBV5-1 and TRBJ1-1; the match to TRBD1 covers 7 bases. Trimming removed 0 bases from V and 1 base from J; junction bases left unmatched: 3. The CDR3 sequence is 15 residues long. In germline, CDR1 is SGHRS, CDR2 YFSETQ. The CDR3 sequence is CASSLGTGWNTEAFF. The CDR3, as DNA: TGCGCCAGCAGCTTGGGGACAGGATGGAACACTGAAGCTTTCTTT.